The present TCR beta chain was sequenced within a study of cytomegalovirus exposure and HLA in healthy donors. PCR primers comprised 60 Vbeta and 13 Jbeta primers. The protocol was immunoSEQ multiplex PCR, while the TCRdb copy is restricted to in-frame clones and leaves out a portion. The sample includes 150,000 or so clones, about 80% seen only once; the top ten take 13%. This clone was picked up a small number of times. V lost 4 bases and J lost 0; bases outside the gene matches: 11. Germline CDR1 and CDR2: SGHRS and YFSETQ. The CDR3 sequence is 17 residues long. This sequence joins TRBV5-1 and TRBJ2-7, with 9 bases that match TRBD2. The sample comprised PBMCs. The TCR comes from a man aged 25 to 45 in good health and CMV-seropositive. CDR3 sequence (DNA): TGCGCCAGCAGCCCACGGAGTAGCGGGAGCTTCTCCTACGAGCAGTACTTC. The encoded protein is CASSPRSSGSFSYEQYF.